Each of the 32 T cell receptor beta chains below was sequenced from the same sample in a study of T-cell reconstitution after alpha-beta-depleted transplantation in children. Using unique molecular identifiers, the investigators prepared the TCRbeta library. TCRdb re-analysed the PCR reads in MiXCR, keeping a single row per CDR3 protein. The sample lists 440,000 or so distinct CDR3 sequences, roughly two fifths seen once, with 25% to 30% in the top ten. The specimen comprised PBMCs, sampled before TCRalphabeta/CD19-depleted stem cell transplant. The receptors originated from a girl between 2 and 10 years old with aplastic anemia, due to receive a stem cell transplant.

The V and J genes are TRBV20-1 and TRBJ2-1, with TRBD2 as a possible D gene (6 bases). The V gene's germline CDR1 is DFQATT and CDR2 SNEGSKA (reference sequence). Deletions cut 6 bases from V and 3 bases from J, with 15 bases between. The CDR3 is made up of 14 amino acids. CDR3 nucleotide sequence: TGCAGTGCAACTTACGGGGGAGGCTACAATGAGCAGTTCTTC. Protein sequence: CSATYGGGYNEQFF.

This clonotype was counted only a few times. The J gene is TRBJ1-4, the V gene TRBV6-1; no clear D gene. The germline V gene has CDR1 MNHNS and CDR2 SASEGT. The CDR3 runs to 14 residues. V dropped 4 bases and J dropped 8 bases, with 14 bases sitting between them. CDR3 residues: CASSALTPREKLFF. As DNA, the CDR3 is TGTGCCAGCAGTGCCCTGACCCCCAGGGAAAAACTGTTTTTT.

This clonotype has ten or more counts. The genes are TRBV5-1 and TRBJ2-3; D not resolved. The CDR3 is made up of 12 amino acids. CDR1 and CDR2 from the germline V gene are SGHRS and YFSETQ. Trimming took off 6 bases at V and 2 bases at J, with 7 bases between the two ends. As DNA, the CDR3 is TGCGCCAGCAAGGACCCCACAGATACGCAGTATTTT. It is translated as CASKDPTDTQYF.

The chain carries TRBV20-1 and TRBJ2-4; 11 nucleotides line up with TRBD2. Germline assignment: CDR1 DFQATT and CDR2 SNEGSKA (reference sequence). The ends lost 3 bases at V and 8 bases at J; junction bases unmatched: 9. This CDR3 has 15 amino acids. CDR3 amino acids: CSASETSGILDIQYF. The CDR3 DNA sequence: TGCAGTGCTAGCGAGACTAGCGGGATATTGGACATTCAGTACTTC.

V is TRBV7-2 and J is TRBJ2-7, with a tentative D call TRBD2 (5 bases). The germline CDR1 and CDR2 sequences are SGHTA and FQGNSA. V was cut by 2 bases and J by 2 bases, with 7 bases left in between. The CDR3 contains 13 residues. The chain's CDR3 is CASSLFSAYEQYF. The CDR3 region has the DNA TGTGCCAGCAGCTTATTTAGCGCCTACGAGCAGTACTTC.

The rearrangement links TRBV27 to TRBJ2-3; D possibly corresponds to TRBD2 (5 bases). The CDR3 spans 15 residues. The V and J ends lost 4 bases and 6 bases respectively, with 17 bases between them. Germline V gives CDR1 MNHEY, CDR2 SMNVEV (reference sequence). The CDR3 reads CASSWRASGPDTQYF. CDR3 coding DNA: TGTGCCAGCAGTTGGCGGGCCTCAGGTCCGGATACGCAGTATTTT.

This chain connects TRBV18 to TRBJ1-6; D unresolved. This CDR3 spans 16 amino acids. Germline V gene lookup returns CDR1 KGHSH and CDR2 LQKENI. Trimming pared 2 bases from V and 3 bases from J, leaving 11 bases between. Here the CDR3 DNA reads TGTGCCAGCTCACCATCCGCGAGAAGCTATAATTCACCCCTCCACTTT. This sequence encodes CASSPSARSYNSPLHF.

The V call is TRBV30, the J call TRBJ2-5, with D perhaps assigned TRBD1 or TRBD2 (6 bases each). CDR1 and CDR2 (germline): GTSNPN, SVGIG (reference sequence). This CDR3 contains 14 residues. Trimming took off 3 bases at V and 4 bases at J, with 15 bases between the two ends. The DNA of the CDR3 is TGTGCCTGGAGGCAACAGGGAGGCGGAGAGACCCAGTACTTC. Translating it yields CAWRQQGGGETQYF. The full variable domain, in which reference TRBV30 and TRBJ2-5 provide the parts outside the CDR3, is SQTIHQWPATLVQPVGSPLSLECTVEGTSNPNLYWYRQAAGRGLQLLFYSVGIGQISSEVPQNLSASRPQDRQFILSSKKLLLSDSGFYLCAWRQQGGGETQYFGPGTRLLVL.

The V and J genes are TRBV19 and TRBJ2-5, with D possibly being TRBD2 (6 bases). The CDR3 is made up of 13 amino acids. The V gene's germline CDR1 is LNHDA and CDR2 SQIVND (reference sequence). Trimming took off 3 bases at V and 3 bases at J, with 8 bases between the two ends. This CDR3 reads CASSIVAEETQYF. CDR3 nucleotide sequence: TGTGCCAGTAGTATTGTAGCGGAAGAGACCCAGTACTTC.

This clonotype was observed a single time. The chain recombines TRBV20-1 with TRBJ2-1; D ambiguous. There are 14 residues in the CDR3. Germline loops: CDR1 DFQATT, CDR2 SNEGSKA (reference sequence). Trimming shortened V by 4 bases and J by 7 bases, and 17 bases separated the two germline ends. CDR3 nucleotides: TGCAGTGCTAAAAATGCGGAACACCCAAATGAGCAGTTCTTC. The encoded protein is CSAKNAEHPNEQFF.

This clonotype showed up many times. The V and J genes are TRBV20-1 and TRBJ1-1; TRBD1 matches 8 bases. V trimming: 6 bases; J trimming: 6 bases; junction bases outside the gene matches: 12. The CDR3 has 14 residues. Germline loops: CDR1 DFQATT, CDR2 SNEGSKA (reference sequence). The CDR3 sequence: CSAHYPGQGAEAFF. The CDR3 DNA reads TGCAGTGCCCATTACCCCGGACAGGGAGCTGAAGCTTTCTTT.

This rearrangement joins TRBV12-3 or TRBV12-4 to TRBJ2-1, with a weak D call TRBD2 (5 bases). V dropped 2 bases and J dropped 9 bases, with 17 bases sitting between them. The CDR3 runs 15 residues. CDR3 region: CASSLSGGEGFEQFF. As DNA, the CDR3 is TGTGCCAGCAGTTTATCGGGCGGAGAGGGCTTTGAGCAGTTCTTC.

Of note for this clonotype: An end of the junction does not agree with germline; a read error may underlie this. The chain uses TRBV5-1 and TRBJ2-1; 12 bases match TRBD2. Per the germline V gene, CDR1 is SGHRS and CDR2 is YFSETQ. There are 17 residues in the CDR3. The DNA for the CDR3 is TGCGCCGGCAGCTTGCCGCAAACTAGCGGGAGGAACAATGAGCAGTTCTTC. As protein: CAGSLPQTSGRNNEQFF.

Remarks on this clonotype: Just one base apart from a much larger clone, this may be a read error. The V and J genes are TRBV3-1 and TRBJ2-7; D call uncertain. The CDR3 sequence is 12 residues long. Germline CDR1 reads LGHDT; CDR2 reads YNNKEL (reference sequence). The CDR3: CASSQRMYERYF. As DNA, the CDR3 is TGTGCCAGCAGCCAGAGGATGTACGAGCGGTACTTC.

This sequence joins TRBV6-5 and TRBJ2-7; D possibly corresponds to TRBD1 (5 bases). CDR1 is MNHEY, CDR2 SVGAGI, per germline. V was pared by 0 bases and J by 0 bases, with 12 bases between. CDR3 length: 16 residues. The CDR3: CASSYSTAAISYEQYF. In nucleotides, the CDR3 is TGTGCCAGCAGTTACTCGACAGCTGCCATCTCCTACGAGCAGTACTTC.

This clonotype was picked up a small number of times. The V gene is TRBV28, the J gene TRBJ2-3; TRBD2 agrees at 13 bases. J was trimmed by 1 base and V by 5 bases; bases with no gene match: 12. The CDR3 is 19 amino acids. Germline CDR1 reads MDHEN; CDR2 reads SYDVKM. The CDR3 here is CASSLTSGGGSPRTDTQYF. The CDR3 DNA reads TGTGCCAGCAGTCTCACTAGCGGGGGGGGGTCCCCGCGCACAGATACGCAGTATTTT.

There are a few counts of this clonotype. V gene TRBV7-2 combines with J gene TRBJ2-1; 10 bases are a match to TRBD2. The junction had 7 bases not matched to a gene; V was cut back by 5 bases and J by 9 bases. The CDR3 runs 14 residues. Germline values: CDR1 SGHTA, CDR2 FQGNSA. For the CDR3, the DNA is TGTGCCAGCAGCCATTTAGCGGGGGGAGGTGAGCAGTTCTTC. It codes for CASSHLAGGGEQFF.

This clonotype was seen only a few times. V is TRBV13 and J is TRBJ1-1; tentatively, D is TRBD1 (5 bases). The V end was cut by 3 bases, the J end by 4 bases, with 12 bases between. Germline V gene sequence: CDR1 PRHDT, CDR2 FYEKMQ (reference sequence). This CDR3 has 14 residues. CDR3 coding DNA: TGTGCCAGCAGCTTTGGGGGAGATAGCACTGAAGCTTTCTTT. The encoded protein is CASSFGGDSTEAFF.

The V and J genes are TRBV28 and TRBJ2-1, with D unresolved. Germline CDR1 and CDR2: MDHEN and SYDVKM. V shed 0 bases and J shed 8 bases, with 5 bases lying between them. CDR3 length equals 12 residues. The CDR3 nucleotides read TGTGCCAGCAGTTTATGGTACGATGAGCAGTTCTTC. Translation: CASSLWYDEQFF.

This clonotype was counted ten times or more. The rearrangement links TRBV5-1 to TRBJ2-1; 7 bases are shared with TRBD2. This CDR3 contains 14 residues. With 0 bases clipped from V and 10 bases from J, the junction kept 7 bases outside the gene matches. Germline V gives CDR1 SGHRS, CDR2 YFSETQ. The CDR3: CASSLAGGLGEQFF. DNA for the CDR3: TGCGCCAGCAGCTTGGCCGGGGGGTTAGGGGAGCAGTTCTTC.

This clonotype has a count of ten or more. The genes are TRBV29-1 and TRBJ2-2, with D tentatively TRBD1 (6 bases). V was trimmed by 2 bases and J by 1 base, leaving 8 bases between them. Looked up from germline, CDR1 is SQVTM and CDR2 is ANQGSEA. The CDR3 is 14 residues long. The CDR3 region is CSVESGVNTGELFF. The CDR3 nucleotides read TGCAGCGTTGAATCAGGGGTGAACACCGGGGAGCTGTTTTTT.

The gene calls are TRBV5-1 and TRBJ1-1; TRBD1 agrees at 7 bases. The CDR3 is 16 residues long. Germline V lookup: CDR1 SGHRS, CDR2 YFSETQ. V shed 3 bases, J shed 0 bases, and the junction held 8 bases outside the gene matches. The CDR3 spells CASSYTGEGMNTEAFF. DNA for the CDR3: TGCGCCAGCAGCTACACAGGGGAGGGAATGAACACTGAAGCTTTCTTT.

This sequence joins TRBV2 and TRBJ1-1, with unresolved D. V dropped 4 bases and J dropped 0 bases, with 6 bases sitting between them. This CDR3 spans 13 amino acids. Germline CDR1 is SNHLY and CDR2 is FYNNEI. CDR3 residues: CASSGHVNTEAFF. CDR3 nucleotides: TGTGCCAGCAGTGGGCACGTGAACACTGAAGCTTTCTTT.

This clonotype was observed a handful of times. The rearrangement links TRBV11-1 to TRBJ1-1; 7 bases map to TRBD1. The V segment lost 1 base and the J segment 1 base; nucleotides outside the gene matches: 6. The CDR3 loop spans 16 amino acids. Looked up from germline, CDR1 is SGHAT and CDR2 is FQDESV (reference sequence). The CDR3 DNA reads as TGTGCCAGCAGCTTAGGGACAGGCCCTAAGAACACTGAAGCTTTCTTT. Translating gives CASSLGTGPKNTEAFF. Variable domain in full (rest from reference TRBV11-1 and TRBJ1-1): EAEVAQSPRYKITEKSQAVAFWCDPISGHATLYWYRQILGQGPELLVQFQDESVVDDSQLPKDRFSAERLKGVDSTLKIQPAELGDSAMYLCASSLGTGPKNTEAFFGQGTRLTVV.

This clonotype was counted a few times. The J gene is TRBJ2-1, the V gene TRBV20-1, with D unclear. CDR3 length: 14 residues. V was cut by 0 bases and J by 7 bases, with 13 bases left in between. CDR1 is DFQATT, CDR2 SNEGSKA, per germline (reference sequence). The CDR3: CSARDRNRRNEQFF. As DNA, the CDR3 is TGCAGTGCTAGAGATAGGAACAGACGTAATGAGCAGTTCTTC.

V usage is TRBV12-3 or TRBV12-4 and J usage is TRBJ2-3, with D perhaps matching TRBD1 (5 bases). This CDR3 spans 13 amino acids. The V gene lost 6 bases and the J gene lost 2 bases, with 9 bases spanning the gap. This CDR3 reads CASSRVLTDTQYF. In nucleotides, the CDR3 is TGTGCCAGCAGCAGGGTCCTCACAGATACGCAGTATTTT.

This clonotype was detected many times. The chain joins TRBV19 to TRBJ2-2; 8 nucleotides match TRBD1. The CDR3 length is 18 residues. The ends lost 5 bases at V and 1 base at J; junction bases unmatched: 12. The germline gives CDR1 LNHDA, CDR2 SQIVND (reference sequence). This chain's CDR3 is CASSPQGAQFLNTGELFF. The CDR3 region has the DNA TGTGCCAGTAGTCCCCAGGGGGCTCAGTTTCTGAACACCGGGGAGCTGTTTTTT.

The chain is built from TRBV21-1 and TRBJ2-5; the D segment call TRBD1 is taken from the table without a DNA check. TRBV21-1 corresponds to a pseudogene. The CDR3 has 18 amino acids. This CDR3 reads CASSSTRLPGPEQETQYF. CDR3 in DNA: TGTGCCAGCAGCTCCACCCGCCTTCCGGGGCCTGAGCAAGAGACCCAGTACTTC.

V gene TRBV7-9 combines with J gene TRBJ1-3; D is unclear. V was pared by 5 bases and J by 4 bases, with 9 bases between. Germline assignment: CDR1 SEHNR and CDR2 FQNEAQ (reference sequence). The CDR3 extends over 13 amino acids. CDR3 sequence reads: CASSPIPGNTIYF. The CDR3 DNA is TGTGCCAGCAGCCCCATCCCGGGAAACACCATATATTTT.

The gene calls are TRBV5-1 and TRBJ2-3, with 7 bases aligning to TRBD2. Germline lookup yields CDR1 SGHRS and CDR2 YFSETQ. J gave up 2 bases and V 0 bases, and 6 bases lay outside the gene matches. CDR3 length equals 16 residues. The CDR3 sequence: CASSLGGSGFTDTQYF. CDR3 in DNA: TGCGCCAGCAGCTTGGGGGGTAGCGGGTTCACAGATACGCAGTATTTT.

V is TRBV7-3 and J is TRBJ2-1; weak D call: TRBD2 (5 bases). Trimming stripped 5 bases from V and 7 bases from J, with 12 bases between. CDR3 size: 13 residues. Looked up from germline, CDR1 is SGHTA and CDR2 is FQGTGA. The CDR3 DNA follows: TGTGCCAGCAGCCCAATTCGGGATAATGAGCAGTTCTTC. Amino acid sequence: CASSPIRDNEQFF.

Only a few counts were recorded for this clonotype. The chain carries TRBV5-1 and TRBJ2-1; perhaps TRBD2 as D (5 bases). Germline values: CDR1 SGHRS, CDR2 YFSETQ. Between the trimmed V and J ends, which lost 5 bases and 0 bases, there was a span of 21 bases. The CDR3 runs to 18 residues. As DNA, the CDR3 is TGCGCCAGCAGGCTCTACGGACTTCGGGGTAGCTCCTACAATGAGCAGTTCTTC. It encodes CASRLYGLRGSSYNEQFF.